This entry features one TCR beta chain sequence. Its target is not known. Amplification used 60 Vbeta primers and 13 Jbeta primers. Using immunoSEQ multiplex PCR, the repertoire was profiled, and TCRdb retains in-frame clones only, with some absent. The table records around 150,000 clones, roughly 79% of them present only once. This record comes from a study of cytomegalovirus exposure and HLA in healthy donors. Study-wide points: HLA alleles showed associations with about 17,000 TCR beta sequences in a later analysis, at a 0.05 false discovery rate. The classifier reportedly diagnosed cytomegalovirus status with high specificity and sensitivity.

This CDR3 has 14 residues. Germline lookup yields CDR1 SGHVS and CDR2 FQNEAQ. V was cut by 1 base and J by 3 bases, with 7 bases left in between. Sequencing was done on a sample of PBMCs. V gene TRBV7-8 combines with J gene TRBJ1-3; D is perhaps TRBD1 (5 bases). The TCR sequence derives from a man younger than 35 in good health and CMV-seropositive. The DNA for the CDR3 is TGTGCCAGCAGCTTAGGAAGGGGTGGAAACACCATATATTTT. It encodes CASSLGRGGNTIYF.